This TCR beta chain was recovered during a study of T cells in Graves' hyperthyroidism and ophthalmopathy. Amplification yielded TCR beta CDR3 regions, with RNA transcripts as the source. Initially, a first-round RT-PCR of the TCR CDR3 employed the HTBI primer set. Via MiXCR, TCRdb re-called the multiplex PCR reads, giving one row per CDR3 protein. The sample yields roughly 530,000 distinct CDR3 sequences, under 20% seen once. The CDR3 sequence is 14 residues long. V was pared by 10 bases and J by 6 bases, with 11 bases of the junction left unmatched. CDR1 is MNHNS and CDR2 is SASEGT in the germline V gene.

The sequence was collected from a woman between 18 and 29 years old with Graves' ophthalmopathy. Sequencing input: blood. The chain is built from TRBV6-1 and TRBJ2-1; 8 positions agree with TRBD1. The CDR3: CANTMDRVPNEQFF. CDR3 DNA sequence: TGTGCCAACACGATGGACAGGGTTCCCAATGAGCAGTTCTTC.